One sample yielded the 26 T cell receptor beta chains listed below, sequenced in a study of cytomegalovirus exposure and HLA in healthy donors. Repertoires were generated with immunoSEQ multiplex PCR, while TCRdb's copy carries only in-frame clones and drops some. The sample contains fewer than 120,000 clones, approximately 88% of which appear only once. Sequenced sample: PBMCs. These receptors were obtained from a woman aged 25 to 39 in good health and CMV-seropositive.

The chain combines TRBV9 with TRBJ2-5; TRBD2 agrees at 9 bases. With V trimmed by 0 bases and J by 2 bases, 8 bases remained unmatched. From germline, CDR1 is SGDLS and CDR2 YYNGEE. This CDR3 spans 17 amino acids. CDR3 bases: TGTGCCAGCAGCGTAGGGGGTAGCGGGGGCTTTCAAGAGACCCAGTACTTC. Amino acids: CASSVGGSGGFQETQYF. The full variable domain, in which reference TRBV9 and TRBJ2-5 provide the parts outside the CDR3, is DSGVTQTPKHLITATGQRVTLRCSPRSGDLSVYWYQQSLDQGLQFLIQYYNGEERAKGNILERFSAQQFPDLHSELNLSSLELGDSALYFCASSVGGSGGFQETQYFGPGTRLLVL.

The J gene is TRBJ1-1, the V gene TRBV19; 8 bases are shared with TRBD1. The CDR3 contains 14 residues. Losses at the gene ends were 4 bases for V and 6 bases for J; bases not matched to a gene: 7. From germline, CDR1 is LNHDA and CDR2 SQIVND (reference sequence). CDR3 amino acids: CASSRGQAGSEAFF. CDR3 nucleotides: TGTGCCAGTAGTAGGGGACAGGCGGGGTCTGAAGCTTTCTTT. Variable domain in full (rest from reference TRBV19 and TRBJ1-1): DGGITQSPKYLFRKEGQNVTLSCEQNLNHDAMYWYRQDPGQGLRLIYYSQIVNDFQKGDIAEGYSVSREKKESFPLTVTSAQKNPTAFYLCASSRGQAGSEAFFGQGTRLTVV.

The rearrangement links TRBV28 to TRBJ1-2, with 10 positions matching TRBD1. V trimming: 8 bases; J trimming: 8 bases; junction bases outside the gene matches: 2. Germline lookup yields CDR1 MDHEN and CDR2 SYDVKM. This CDR3 is 11 amino acids long. CDR3 residues: CASGQGDGYTF. The CDR3 DNA is TGTGCCAGCGGACAGGGGGACGGCTACACCTTC.

This rearrangement joins TRBV5-1 to TRBJ2-1; 9 nucleotides align to TRBD2. The CDR3 length is 15 residues. V lost 3 bases to trimming and J lost 4 bases; unmatched junction nucleotides: 5. The germline V gene encodes CDR1 SGHRS and CDR2 YFSETQ. The CDR3 sequence: CASSWREGIYNEQFF. The DNA for the CDR3 is TGCGCCAGCAGCTGGCGGGAGGGTATTTACAATGAGCAGTTCTTC.

This rearrangement joins TRBV5-6 to TRBJ1-6, with 8 bases identical to TRBD1. CDR3 size: 15 residues. Germline V gene data show CDR1 as SGHDT and CDR2 as YYEEEE. Germline trimming cut 4 bases from V and 6 bases from J; bases unmatched to any gene: 6. CDR3 bases: TGTGCCAGCAGCGGTGGGACAGGCTTTAATTCACCCCTCCACTTT. Translation: CASSGGTGFNSPLHF. The variable domain in full, with the rest retrieved from reference TRBV5-6 and TRBJ1-6, is DAGVTQSPTHLIKTRGQQVTLRCSPKSGHDTVSWYQQALGQGPQFIFQYYEEEERQRGNFPDRFSGHQFPNYSSELNVNALLLGDSALYLCASSGGTGFNSPLHFGNGTRLTVT.

V is TRBV4-2 and J is TRBJ1-1, with 7 nucleotides matching TRBD1. CDR3 length: 16 amino acids. Germline V gives CDR1 LGHNA, CDR2 YNFKEQ. Losses at the gene ends were 1 base for V and 4 bases for J; bases not matched to a gene: 9. Here the CDR3 reads CASSQGTGFMSTEAFF. As DNA, the CDR3 is TGTGCCAGCAGCCAAGGGACAGGTTTTATGAGCACTGAAGCTTTCTTT.

This rearrangement joins TRBV19 to TRBJ2-5; D perhaps matches TRBD1 (5 bases). V was clipped by 3 bases and J by 0 bases, with 14 bases between them. The CDR3 runs 16 residues. Germline-derived CDR1 and CDR2 are LNHDA and SQIVND (reference sequence). The CDR3 loop reads CASSIGAGQHQETQYF. The DNA of the CDR3 is TGTGCCAGTAGTATTGGGGCAGGTCAACACCAAGAGACCCAGTACTTC.

The genes are TRBV27 and TRBJ2-3; 7 nucleotides align to TRBD2. Germline CDR1 and CDR2: MNHEY and SMNVEV (reference sequence). V was pared by 0 bases and J by 0 bases, with 9 bases of the junction left unmatched. This CDR3 spans 18 amino acids. This CDR3 is CASSLSGEGYRSTDTQYF. For the CDR3, the DNA is TGTGCCAGCAGTTTATCCGGGGAGGGATACAGGAGCACAGATACGCAGTATTTT.

Concerning this clone itself: The same CDR3 arises from other DNA sequences in this sample as well. J is TRBJ2-7 and V is TRBV18; no firm D call. The germline gives CDR1 KGHSH, CDR2 LQKENI. The CDR3 extends over 13 amino acids. V was cut by 0 bases and J by 0 bases, with 3 bases left in between. The CDR3 spells CASSPPSSYEQYF. CDR3 in DNA: TGTGCCAGCTCACCACCGAGCTCCTACGAGCAGTACTTC.

This clone has a single count. The V call is TRBV4-1, the J call TRBJ2-2, with a possible D match to TRBD2 (6 bases). Germline V gene lookup returns CDR1 MGHRA and CDR2 YSYEKL. Trimming shortened V by 3 bases and J by 0 bases, and 17 bases separated the two germline ends. The CDR3 runs to 18 residues. CDR3 protein: CASSQGTGKDANTGELFF. Here the CDR3 DNA reads TGCGCCAGCAGCCAGGGGACTGGAAAAGACGCGAACACCGGGGAGCTGTTTTTT.

J is TRBJ1-4 and V is TRBV7-9; no reliable D call. The ends were cut back, 1 base at V and 7 bases at J, with 10 bases in the middle. The CDR3 runs 14 residues. CDR1 is SEHNR, CDR2 FQNEAQ, per germline (reference sequence). The DNA for the CDR3 is TGTGCCAGCAGCTTAGTAGGAGGGCCTGAAAAACTGTTTTTT. Translated, it gives CASSLVGGPEKLFF.

The chain joins TRBV5-1 to TRBJ2-3; 11 bases line up with TRBD2. From germline, CDR1 is SGHRS and CDR2 YFSETQ. The J segment lost 4 bases and the V segment lost 0 bases, leaving 7 bases of the junction unmatched. The CDR3 has 17 residues. CDR3 nucleotide sequence: TGCGCCAGCAGCTTGGCGGCTAGCGGGGGGATGGCAGATACGCAGTATTTT. Protein sequence: CASSLAASGGMADTQYF.

The V and J genes are TRBV10-3 and TRBJ2-1; 11 nucleotides match TRBD2. The J segment lost 4 bases and the V segment lost 2 bases, leaving 13 bases of the junction unmatched. Germline CDR1 and CDR2: ENHRY and SYGVKD. The CDR3 sequence is 19 residues long. CDR3 in amino acids: CAISEGSGRGRYTYNEQFF. Here the CDR3 DNA reads TGTGCCATCAGTGAGGGTAGCGGGAGGGGGAGGTACACGTACAATGAGCAGTTCTTC.

Only a few counts were recorded for this clone. The V gene is TRBV4-2, the J gene TRBJ2-7; TRBD1 aligns across 10 bases. V was pared by 1 base and J by 3 bases, with 9 bases of the junction left unmatched. The V gene's germline CDR1 is LGHNA and CDR2 YNFKEQ. CDR3 size: 17 residues. Written as DNA, the CDR3 is TGTGCCAGCAGCCAAGTTAGTAGGGGACAGGGGTTCTACGAGCAGTACTTC. This gives the protein CASSQVSRGQGFYEQYF.

This rearrangement joins TRBV5-5 to TRBJ2-7; TRBD1 matches 11 bases. Germline lookup yields CDR1 SGHKS and CDR2 YYEKEE (reference sequence). V shed 4 bases, J shed 3 bases, and the junction held 3 bases outside the gene matches. The CDR3 is 14 amino acids. In nucleotides, the CDR3 is TGTGCCAGCAGCGCGGGACAGGGGGTCTACGAGCAGTACTTC. Translating it yields CASSAGQGVYEQYF.

CDR3 nucleotides: TGTGCCAGCAGTGAACTTAGCAGGAACACCGGGGAGCTGTTTTTT. This codes for CASSELSRNTGELFF. The chain links TRBV6-1 to TRBJ2-2; D gene unclear. Germline V gene sequence: CDR1 MNHNS, CDR2 SASEGT. The CDR3 is made up of 15 amino acids. V lost 2 bases and J lost 1, with 8 bases in between.

This chain uses TRBV7-9 with TRBJ1-2; 7 positions match TRBD1. The ends lost 5 bases at V and 7 bases at J; junction bases unmatched: 10. CDR1 SEHNR and CDR2 FQNEAQ come from the germline V gene (reference sequence). This CDR3 region has 14 residues. The CDR3 coding sequence is TGTGCCAGCAGCCCTAAACAGGGGCGGAGTGGCTACACCTTC. It encodes CASSPKQGRSGYTF.

In nucleotides, the CDR3 is TGTGCCAGTAGGGCCCACAGGTCTGTCACAGATACGCAGTATTTT. Translating it yields CASRAHRSVTDTQYF. V usage is TRBV19 and J usage is TRBJ2-3; weak D call: TRBD1 (5 bases). CDR1 is LNHDA, CDR2 SQIVND, per germline (reference sequence). The CDR3 consists of 15 residues. V lost 6 bases and J 2 bases, leaving 15 bases between the germline ends.

The chain employs TRBV7-3 and TRBJ2-2, with TRBD2 matching 12 bases. The CDR3 runs to 17 residues. CDR1 and CDR2 from the germline V gene are SGHTA and FQGTGA. Losses at the gene ends were 5 bases for V and 7 bases for J; bases not matched to a gene: 11. CDR3 sequence (DNA): TGTGCCAGCAGCCCCCAACTAGCGGGGGGTGGTGTCGGGGAGCTGTTTTTT. This encodes CASSPQLAGGGVGELFF.

This clone was seen only once. The chain couples TRBV2 to TRBJ2-1; 8 bases map to TRBD2. The CDR3 extends over 17 amino acids. With 1 base clipped from V and 6 bases from J, the junction kept 11 bases outside the gene matches. Germline CDR1 is SNHLY and CDR2 is FYNNEI. CDR3 protein: CASSEDLSGELVNEQFF. CDR3 DNA sequence: TGTGCCAGCAGTGAAGACCTTAGCGGGGAGTTGGTCAATGAGCAGTTCTTC. The whole variable domain, remainder taken from reference TRBV2 and TRBJ2-1, is EPEVTQTPSHQVTQMGQEVILRCVPISNHLYFYWYRQILGQKVEFLVSFYNNEISEKSEIFDDQFSVERPDGSNFTLKIRSTKLEDSAMYFCASSEDLSGELVNEQFFGPGTRLTVL.

The V call is TRBV5-6, the J call TRBJ2-1, with 7 bases identical to TRBD1. The CDR3 runs 13 residues. Germline loops: CDR1 SGHDT, CDR2 YYEEEE. J lost 8 bases, V lost 7 bases, and 9 bases had no gene match. As DNA, the CDR3 is TGTGCCAGCCGCCGACAGGGTTTCGATGAGCAGTTCTTC. This codes for CASRRQGFDEQFF.

This chain links TRBV6-6 with TRBJ1-2; possible D gene TRBD1, 6 bases. The germline V and J ends were trimmed by 5 bases and 2 bases, with 18 bases remaining between them. This CDR3 has 16 amino acids. Germline lookup yields CDR1 MNHNY and CDR2 SVGAGI (reference sequence). CDR3 bases: TGTGCCAGCAGTCCGCTACAGGGCCCCTCGAACTATGGCTACACCTTC. Protein sequence: CASSPLQGPSNYGYTF.

This chain connects TRBV7-2 to TRBJ2-3; 8 bases are a match to TRBD2. Trimming removed 2 bases from V and 8 bases from J; junction bases left unmatched: 6. Germline lookup yields CDR1 SGHTA and CDR2 FQGNSA. The CDR3 has 14 residues. This CDR3 reads CASSLTGGPGTQYF. The CDR3 DNA follows: TGTGCCAGCAGCTTAACGGGGGGGCCGGGTACGCAGTATTTT.

The chain has TRBV9 and TRBJ2-7, with a weak D call TRBD2 (6 bases). Germline-derived CDR1 and CDR2 are SGDLS and YYNGEE. CDR3 length: 13 residues. Trimming pared 3 bases from V and 3 bases from J, leaving 10 bases between. The CDR3 is CASSGKEGYEQYF. CDR3 bases: TGTGCCAGCAGCGGGAAGGAGGGCTACGAGCAGTACTTC.

The chain recombines TRBV4-1 with TRBJ2-2; 9 positions match TRBD2. V dropped 4 bases and J dropped 0; count of bases not matched to a gene: 6. This CDR3 region has 17 residues. Germline loops: CDR1 MGHRA, CDR2 YSYEKL. The CDR3 DNA reads TGCGCCAGCAGCCCCCCCAGACTAGCGGCGAACACCGGGGAGCTGTTTTTT. Translating it yields CASSPPRLAANTGELFF.

V gene TRBV5-1 combines with J gene TRBJ2-7; 11 nucleotides match TRBD1. Germline values: CDR1 SGHRS, CDR2 YFSETQ. Trimming took 4 bases from V and 5 from J; bases not matched to a gene: 8. The CDR3 runs to 15 residues. The CDR3 spells CASSTFGQGADEQYF. The CDR3 DNA is TGCGCCAGCAGCACTTTCGGACAGGGGGCCGACGAGCAGTACTTC.